Each of the 12 T cell receptor beta chains below was sequenced from the same sample in a study of blood T cell repertoires in COVID-19. Generated by immunoSEQ multiplex PCR, the TCRdb table keeps only in-frame clones and is missing some. Here the sample spans roughly 190,000 clones, less than 90% being singletons. Specimen: peripheral blood. These receptor sequences come from an older woman with COVID-19, enrolled during active disease.

This chain joins TRBV30 and TRBJ1-4, with D unclear. The germline gives CDR1 GTSNPN, CDR2 SVGIG (reference sequence). The CDR3 extends over 14 amino acids. The V end was cut by 7 bases, the J end by 0 bases, with 12 bases between. The CDR3, as DNA: TGTGCCTTGGCCTACCGGGCAACTAATGAAAAACTGTTTTTT. This encodes CALAYRATNEKLFF.

The gene calls are TRBV6-2 or TRBV6-3 and TRBJ1-2; no firm D call. V was shortened by 2 bases and J by 3 bases, with 10 bases between the two germline ends. Germline V lookup: CDR1 MNHEY, CDR2 SVGEGT. CDR3 size: 14 residues. The CDR3 region has the DNA TGTGCCAGCAGTTACGCCCGGGGATACTATGGCTACACCTTC. This gives the protein CASSYARGYYGYTF.

This clone was observed once. The chain combines TRBV11-2 with TRBJ2-7; D gene ambiguous. The V end lost 5 bases, the J end lost 2 bases, and 13 bases lay between the germline ends. This CDR3 spans 14 amino acids. From germline, CDR1 is SGHAT and CDR2 FQNNGV. The CDR3 coding sequence is TGTGCCAGCAGCCCAAGTCAGTCACCCTACGAGCAGTACTTC. Its protein is CASSPSQSPYEQYF.

CDR3 in DNA: TGTGCCAGTCGCCTATTTCAAACCAGGGATCAGCCCCAGCATTTT. Protein: CASRLFQTRDQPQHF. V and J are TRBV19 and TRBJ1-5, with D maybe TRBD1 (5 bases). The germline V gene has CDR1 LNHDA and CDR2 SQIVND (reference sequence). The length of the CDR3 is 15 residues. Between the trimmed V and J ends, which lost 8 bases and 5 bases, there was a span of 19 bases.

The chain uses TRBV6-2 or TRBV6-3 and TRBJ1-5; 8 bases map to TRBD1. Looked up from germline, CDR1 is MNHEY and CDR2 is SVGEGT. The CDR3 has 15 residues. The trim removed 6 bases at V and 0 bases at J, leaving 4 bases unmatched. As DNA, the CDR3 is TGTGCCAGCAGCGTAGACAGGGGTAGCAATCAGCCCCAGCATTTT. It specifies CASSVDRGSNQPQHF.

The chain joins TRBV27 to TRBJ2-7; 9 nucleotides agree with TRBD2. The CDR3 extends over 16 amino acids. Germline V gene sequence: CDR1 MNHEY, CDR2 SMNVEV (reference sequence). Trimming removed 6 bases from V and 2 bases from J; junction bases left unmatched: 11. As DNA, the CDR3 is TGTGCCAGCAGCCTAGGTTCCGCGGGAGGGGCCTACGAGCAGTACTTC. It codes for CASSLGSAGGAYEQYF.

This chain links TRBV12-3 or TRBV12-4 with TRBJ2-3, with D perhaps TRBD1 (5 bases). V was clipped by 2 bases and J by 5 bases, with 5 bases between them. The CDR3 extends over 12 amino acids. The CDR3 spells CASSLTGDTQYF. CDR3 DNA: TGTGCCAGCAGTTTAACAGGAGATACGCAGTATTTT.

The rearrangement joins TRBV18 to TRBJ2-1; 10 positions agree with TRBD2. Germline CDR1 is KGHSH and CDR2 is LQKENI. The V and J ends lost 2 bases and 6 bases, in that order; junction bases with no gene match: 4. The CDR3 runs 15 residues. The CDR3 coding sequence is TGTGCCAGCTCACCAGTAGCGGGAGGTGGCAATGAGCAGTTCTTC. It codes for CASSPVAGGGNEQFF. The whole variable domain, remainder taken from reference TRBV18 and TRBJ2-1, is NAGVMQNPRHLVRRRGQEARLRCSPMKGHSHVYWYRQLPEEGLKFMVYLQKENIIDESGMPKERFSAEFPKEGPSILRIQQVVRGDSAAYFCASSPVAGGGNEQFFGPGTRLTVL.

The V and J genes are TRBV10-3 and TRBJ2-2, with TRBD2 matching 13 bases. V was pared by 4 bases and J by 1 base, with 0 bases of the junction left unmatched. The germline gives CDR1 ENHRY, CDR2 SYGVKD. The CDR3 runs to 16 residues. Here the CDR3 DNA reads TGTGCCATCAGTGGGACTAGCGGGGGGAACACCGGGGAGCTGTTTTTT. It codes for CAISGTSGGNTGELFF.

The rearrangement links TRBV7-2 to TRBJ2-3; TRBD2 aligns across 9 bases. Germline V lookup: CDR1 SGHTA, CDR2 FQGNSA. The CDR3 has 16 amino acids. V lost 5 bases, J lost 4 bases, and 10 bases stayed unmatched. Here the CDR3 DNA reads TGTGCCAGCAGCAGGGGGACTAGCCGTTTGTCAGATACGCAGTATTTT. It is translated as CASSRGTSRLSDTQYF. The full variable domain, rest sourced from reference TRBV7-2 and TRBJ2-3, is GAGVSQSPSNKVTEKGKDVELRCDPISGHTALYWYRQSLGQGLEFLIYFQGNSAPDKSGLPSDRFSAERTGGSVSTLTIQRTQQEDSAVYLCASSRGTSRLSDTQYFGPGTRLTVL.

This chain links TRBV6-5 with TRBJ1-3; D possibly corresponds to TRBD1 (6 bases). The CDR3 contains 15 residues. Germline CDR1 MNHEY, CDR2 SVGAGI. The ends were cut back, 5 bases at V and 2 bases at J, with 13 bases in the middle. The CDR3 DNA is TGTGCCAGCAGTCGGCCAGGGGCAGCTGGAAACACCATATATTTT. The encoded protein is CASSRPGAAGNTIYF.

This chain joins TRBV5-1 and TRBJ2-7, with 8 bases that match TRBD1. This CDR3 contains 15 residues. Germline loops: CDR1 SGHRS, CDR2 YFSETQ. V gave up 5 bases and J gave up 3 bases; unmatched junction bases: 10. For the CDR3, the DNA is TGCGCCAGCAGTCGAGGGACAGGCGTTCTCTACGAGCAGTACTTC. Its translation: CASSRGTGVLYEQYF.